The 3 T cell receptor beta chains below were found in one sample sequenced in a study of T cells in localized non-small cell lung cancer. Method: immunoSEQ multiplex PCR; TCRdb's copy keeps in-frame clones and lacks some. The sample yields 60,000 to 75,000 clones, 84% seen once. The sample here was peripheral blood, taken before any cancer treatment. All receptors come from an older female donor with stage I lung adenocarcinoma.

The chain carries TRBV6-1 and TRBJ1-5, with unresolved D. Germline V gives CDR1 MNHNS, CDR2 SASEGT. With 3 bases removed from V and 5 bases from J, the gap between germline ends came to 8 bases. The length of the CDR3 is 13 residues. CDR3 residues: CASSENRDQPQHF. In nucleotides, the CDR3 is TGTGCCAGCAGTGAGAACCGCGATCAGCCCCAGCATTTT.

This chain links TRBV7-6 with TRBJ1-5, with a weak D call TRBD1 (6 bases). The CDR3 consists of 15 residues. Germline CDR1 is SGHVS and CDR2 is FNYEAQ. V lost 2 bases, J lost 2 bases, and 10 bases lay in between. CDR3: CASSLSGVGNQPQHF. DNA for the CDR3: TGTGCCAGCAGCTTATCAGGGGTTGGCAATCAGCCCCAGCATTTT.

CDR3 bases: TGTGCCAGCAGTTCTACAGGGCTGCTAGCTGAAGCTTTCTTT. This encodes CASSSTGLLAEAFF. The rearrangement uses TRBV27 and TRBJ1-1; perhaps TRBD1 as D (6 bases). The CDR3 length is 14 residues. Between the trimmed V and J ends, which lost 4 bases and 6 bases, there was a span of 15 bases. Germline CDR1 is MNHEY and CDR2 is SMNVEV (reference sequence).